The next 20 T cell receptor beta chains were all read from a single sample in a study of spatial heterogeneity in lung cancer. TCRdb called the 5' RACE reads again in MiXCR, with one record for every CDR3 protein. Of some 11,000 distinct CDR3 sequences in the sample, 6.3% are singletons; the top ten hold approximately 30%. Time point specified: sample taken at primary tumor resection. Without sorting, whole RNA was sequenced from tumor, nontumor lung or frozen PBMC. Sequencing was performed on PBMCs, taken at surgery. Receptors originate from a male donor with early-stage non-small cell lung cancer.

In regard to this clonotype: This beta chain represents an off-target read in a library built for alpha chains; its size is of limited meaning. The genes are TRBV5-6 and TRBJ1-1; D is possibly TRBD1 (5 bases). V gave up 3 bases and J gave up 6 bases, with 15 bases separating them. Germline V CDR1 and CDR2: SGHDT, YYEEEE. The CDR3 has 14 residues. CDR3 bases: TGTGCCAGCAGCTCCTCCGGTGGGGCAGCTGAAGCTTTCTTT. It is translated as CASSSSGGAAEAFF.

This clonotype was observed many times. Within a library made for alpha chains, this beta chain is off target, and its count is uninformative. The chain is built from TRBV28 and TRBJ2-6; 7 nucleotides line up with TRBD2. V shed 9 bases and J 3 bases; nucleotides not matched to a gene: 5. The CDR3 loop spans 14 amino acids. Looked up from germline, CDR1 is MDHEN and CDR2 is SYDVKM. The CDR3 DNA follows: TGTGCCAGTGGGAGGGGCGGTGGGGCCAACGTCCTGACTTTC. Protein: CASGRGGGANVLTF.

This clonotype was seen more than once but under ten times. This beta chain was picked up by a library intended for alpha chains and is off target, so its count carries little meaning. The rearrangement links TRBV2 to TRBJ2-7; 8 bases match TRBD1. Trimming at V came to 1 base and at J to 3 bases, leaving 2 bases not matched to a gene. The CDR3 has 14 amino acids. CDR1 SNHLY and CDR2 FYNNEI come from the germline V gene. CDR3 region: CASSEGTGNYEQYF. CDR3 DNA sequence: TGTGCCAGCAGTGAAGGGACAGGGAACTACGAGCAGTACTTC.

This clonotype was seen ten or more times. As an off-target read in a library built for alpha chains, this beta chain has a frequency of little significance. The J gene is TRBJ1-6, the V gene TRBV6-2 or TRBV6-3; D is undetermined. Germline-derived CDR1 and CDR2 are MNHEY and SVGEGT. Trimming pared 0 bases from V and 6 bases from J, leaving 6 bases between. The CDR3 has 14 residues. DNA of the CDR3: TGTGCCAGCAGTTACTCCACCAGTAATTCACCCCTCCACTTT. Amino acid sequence: CASSYSTSNSPLHF.

About this clonotype: Being off target in a library aimed at alpha chains, this beta chain has a size of little meaning. V is TRBV18 and J is TRBJ1-2; 8 bases agree with TRBD1. The CDR3 spans 11 residues. Germline V lookup: CDR1 KGHSH, CDR2 LQKENI. V was clipped by 6 bases and J by 6 bases; unmatched bases: 0. The CDR3 nucleotides are TGTGCCAGCTCGACAGGGGATGGCTACACCTTC. Its translation is CASSTGDGYTF.

On this clonotype itself: This beta chain lies outside the target of a library built for alpha chains; its clone size means little. CDR3 DNA: TGTGCCAGCAGGAAGGCAGGGGCCGGACAGCCCCAGCATTTT. It codes for CASRKAGAGQPQHF. The chain is built from TRBV12-3 or TRBV12-4 and TRBJ1-5; possible D gene TRBD1, 6 bases. Trimming stripped 6 bases from V and 7 bases from J, with 16 bases between. The CDR3 spans 14 residues.

This clonotype has just a few counts. This beta chain came through as a stray read in a library set up for alpha chains, and its size says little. The rearrangement uses TRBV5-5 and TRBJ2-1; 8 nucleotides match TRBD2. Germline V CDR1 and CDR2: SGHKS, YYEKEE (reference sequence). Unmatched junction bases numbered 8, after V lost 0 bases and J lost 9 bases. The CDR3 spans 15 residues. This CDR3 is CASSLVTAGAAEQFF. The CDR3 DNA follows: TGTGCCAGCAGCTTGGTTACAGCGGGGGCTGCTGAGCAGTTCTTC.

With regard to this clonotype: This beta chain appears as a stray read in a library generated for alpha chains; its size is not informative. The genes are TRBV24-1 and TRBJ2-2, with TRBD1 matching 7 bases. V shed 5 bases, J shed 6 bases, and the junction held 8 bases outside the gene matches. Germline V lookup: CDR1 KGHDR, CDR2 SFDVKD. The CDR3 extends over 15 amino acids. This CDR3 reads CATSGRPTGSGELFF. CDR3 in DNA: TGTGCCACCAGTGGCCGACCGACAGGGTCCGGGGAGCTGTTTTTT.

Sample share makes this clonotype medium-sized. The library was prepared for alpha chains; this beta chain is a stray read, so its frequency means little. The chain joins TRBV19 to TRBJ2-7, with 8 bases aligning to TRBD1. Germline CDR1 LNHDA, CDR2 SQIVND (reference sequence). CDR3 length: 14 amino acids. The trim removed 5 bases at V and 5 bases at J, leaving 8 bases unmatched. CDR3 sequence (DNA): TGTGCCAGTAGTCCAGGGACAGGAAGGAACGAGCAGTACTTC. This codes for CASSPGTGRNEQYF.

The sample holds many counts of this clonotype. This beta chain is a stray read from a library made for alpha chains; its abundance is not meaningful. This sequence joins TRBV6-2 or TRBV6-3 and TRBJ2-3, with D possibly TRBD1 on 6 matching bases. V was pared by 4 bases and J by 2 bases, with 13 bases between. Looked up from germline, CDR1 is MNHEY and CDR2 is SVGEGT. The CDR3 runs 15 residues. CDR3 protein: CASSSAQGNTDTQYF. The CDR3 region has the DNA TGTGCCAGCAGTTCCGCACAGGGCAACACAGATACGCAGTATTTT.

This clonotype came up many times. This beta chain lies outside the target of a library built for alpha chains; its clone size means little. V gene TRBV11-2 combines with J gene TRBJ2-3, with D possibly being TRBD1 (6 bases). V lost 4 bases and J lost 5, with 19 bases in between. CDR3 length: 16 amino acids. In germline, CDR1 is SGHAT, CDR2 FQNNGV. The CDR3 DNA reads TGTGCCAGCAGCTCTACACAGGGAAGTGGGATAGATACGCAGTATTTT. This codes for CASSSTQGSGIDTQYF.

This clonotype was seen many times. This beta chain slipped into a library made for alpha chains as a stray read, so its size is not meaningful. The chain carries TRBV9 and TRBJ2-7, with 10 bases that match TRBD2. The germline CDR1 and CDR2 sequences are SGDLS and YYNGEE. The CDR3 loop spans 14 amino acids. Trimming at V came to 3 bases and at J to 5 bases, leaving 5 bases not matched to a gene. In nucleotides, the CDR3 is TGTGCCAGCAGCGACGGGACTAGCGTCCACGAGCAGTACTTC. Amino acid sequence: CASSDGTSVHEQYF.

This clonotype was seen many times. Since the library was made to target alpha chains, this beta chain is a stray read and its abundance is not meaningful. This chain links TRBV25-1 with TRBJ1-2; possible D gene TRBD1, 5 bases. CDR1 and CDR2 (germline): MGHDK, SYGVNS. This CDR3 region has 13 residues. Between the trimmed V and J ends, which lost 2 bases and 3 bases, there was a span of 7 bases. The CDR3 loop reads CASSERGDYGYTF. CDR3 coding DNA: TGTGCCAGCAGTGAACGAGGGGACTATGGCTACACCTTC.

This clonotype has a count of ten or more. Since the library was made to target alpha chains, this beta chain is a stray read and its abundance is not meaningful. This chain joins TRBV20-1 and TRBJ2-3; 13 bases match TRBD2. Germline values: CDR1 DFQATT, CDR2 SNEGSKA (reference sequence). With V trimmed by 7 bases and J by 2 bases, 6 bases remained unmatched. The length of the CDR3 is 15 residues. The CDR3 is CSGSLAGGPTDTQYF. CDR3 sequence (DNA): TGCAGTGGCTCACTAGCGGGAGGGCCCACAGATACGCAGTATTTT.

This clonotype was counted at least ten times. Found in a library prepared for alpha chains, this beta chain is an off-target read, and its abundance has little meaning. The chain couples TRBV11-1 to TRBJ2-1, with 9 positions matching TRBD2. CDR3 length equals 17 residues. The J segment lost 4 bases and the V segment lost 2 bases, leaving 9 bases of the junction unmatched. The germline gives CDR1 SGHAT, CDR2 FQDESV (reference sequence). The CDR3 is CASSLKIAGDWYNEQFF. Written as DNA, the CDR3 is TGTGCCAGCAGCTTAAAAATAGCGGGGGATTGGTACAATGAGCAGTTCTTC.

This clonotype has ten or more counts. In a library made to pick up alpha chains, this beta chain is a stray read with a size that means little. V and J are TRBV6-4 and TRBJ2-3; maybe TRBD1 (6 bases). CDR3 size: 15 residues. The germline V gene has CDR1 MRHNA and CDR2 SNTAGT. V dropped 0 bases and J dropped 3 bases, with 10 bases sitting between them. The CDR3, as DNA: TGTGCCAGCAGTGACTCCCCAGGGGATACAGATACGCAGTATTTT. Translation: CASSDSPGDTDTQYF.

This clonotype came up many times. A library made for alpha chains picked up this beta chain off target, so its size means little. This chain uses TRBV7-6 with TRBJ2-1, with TRBD2 as a possible D gene (6 bases). Germline V CDR1 and CDR2: SGHVS, FNYEAQ. CDR3 size: 14 residues. V shed 2 bases and J shed 9 bases, with 14 bases lying between them. This chain's CDR3 is CASSLPRDSGEQFF. Here the CDR3 DNA reads TGTGCCAGCAGCTTACCCCGGGACTCGGGTGAGCAGTTCTTC.

This clonotype was counted between two and nine times. The library was prepared for alpha chains; this beta chain is a stray read, so its frequency means little. V gene TRBV20-1 combines with J gene TRBJ2-7; TRBD1 might be the D (6 bases). The CDR3 is 13 residues long. Trimming pared 0 bases from V and 5 bases from J, leaving 11 bases between. Germline V gene sequence: CDR1 DFQATT, CDR2 SNEGSKA (reference sequence). The CDR3: CSARDGTSHEQYF. The CDR3 nucleotides read TGCAGTGCTAGAGATGGGACAAGCCACGAGCAGTACTTC.

Many counts were recorded for this clonotype. This beta chain is an unintended read in a library built for alpha chains; its size means little. The chain employs TRBV6-4 and TRBJ2-2, with TRBD2 matching over 9 bases. The germline V gene has CDR1 MRHNA and CDR2 SNTAGT. This CDR3 is 16 amino acids long. Germline trimming cut 3 bases from V and 5 bases from J; bases unmatched to any gene: 7. The CDR3 sequence is CASSEAAGGETGELFF. As DNA, the CDR3 is TGTGCCAGCAGTGAAGCAGCGGGGGGAGAAACCGGGGAGCTGTTTTTT.

The table lists this clonotype with a few counts. This beta chain turned up in a library designed for alpha chains; as an off-target read, its abundance says little. The chain has TRBV15 and TRBJ1-5, with no clear D. Deletions cut 0 bases from V and 11 bases from J, with 5 bases between. The germline V gene encodes CDR1 LNHNV and CDR2 YYDKDF (reference sequence). The CDR3 is 11 amino acids. CDR3 DNA: TGTGCCACCAGCAGAGATCGCACCCAGCATTTT. As protein: CATSRDRTQHF.